This T cell receptor (beta chain) was sequenced in a study of CD8 T cells in Susac syndrome. Study results and limitations: The TCR sequencing and HLA analysis in the study involved a relatively small number of individuals, as the study acknowledged.

In blood CD8+ and CD4+ T cells, TCR beta underwent sequencing. The multiple sclerosis controls were treatment-naive patients affected by stable or active relapsing-remitting disease. To note about this clonotype: What it recognizes is unknown.

The CDR3 spans 9 residues. Looked up from germline, CDR1 is SQVTM and CDR2 is ANQGSEA. Between the trimmed V and J ends, which lost 7 bases and 7 bases, there was a span of 8 bases. Random hexamers were used to reverse transcribe 0.5 to 1 ug of RNA. By means of immunoSEQ multiplex PCR, TCR beta CDR3 spanning 54 Vbeta and 13 Jbeta underwent amplification. TCRdb reprocessed the immunoSEQ multiplex PCR reads with MiXCR, giving one entry per CDR3 protein. This sample has about 130,000 distinct CDR3 sequences; roughly 94% occur once, and the top ten carry 0.095% to 0.15%. Sequencing used CD4+ T cells from PBMCs. The rearrangement uses TRBV29-1 and TRBJ2-7; D gene unclear. The TCR originated in a human donor with multiple sclerosis. Written as DNA, the CDR3 is TGCAGCGCCTCTGGGGAGCAGTACTTC. Translating it yields CSASGEQYF.